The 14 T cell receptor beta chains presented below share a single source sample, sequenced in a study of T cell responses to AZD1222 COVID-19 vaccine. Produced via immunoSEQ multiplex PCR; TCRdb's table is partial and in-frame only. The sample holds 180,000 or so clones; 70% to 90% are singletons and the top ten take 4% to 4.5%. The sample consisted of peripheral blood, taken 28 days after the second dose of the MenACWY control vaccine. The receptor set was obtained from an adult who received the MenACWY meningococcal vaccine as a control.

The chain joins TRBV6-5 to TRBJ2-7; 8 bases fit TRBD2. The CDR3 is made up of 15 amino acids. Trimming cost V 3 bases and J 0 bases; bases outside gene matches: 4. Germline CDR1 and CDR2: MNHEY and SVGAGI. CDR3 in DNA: TGTGCCAGCAGTTATATGAGCGGGAGCTCCTACGAGCAGTACTTC. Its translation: CASSYMSGSSYEQYF.

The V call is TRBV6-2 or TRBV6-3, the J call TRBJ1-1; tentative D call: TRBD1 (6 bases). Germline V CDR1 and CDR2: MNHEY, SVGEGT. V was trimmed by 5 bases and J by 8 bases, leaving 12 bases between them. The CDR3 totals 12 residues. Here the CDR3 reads CASSQRGAEAFF. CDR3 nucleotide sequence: TGTGCCAGCAGTCAACGGGGGGCAGAAGCTTTCTTT.

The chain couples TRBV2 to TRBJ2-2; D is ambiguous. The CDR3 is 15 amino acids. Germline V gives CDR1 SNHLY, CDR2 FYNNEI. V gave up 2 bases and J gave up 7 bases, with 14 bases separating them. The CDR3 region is CASSEMGWKGGELFF. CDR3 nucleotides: TGTGCCAGCAGTGAAATGGGATGGAAAGGCGGGGAGCTGTTTTTT.

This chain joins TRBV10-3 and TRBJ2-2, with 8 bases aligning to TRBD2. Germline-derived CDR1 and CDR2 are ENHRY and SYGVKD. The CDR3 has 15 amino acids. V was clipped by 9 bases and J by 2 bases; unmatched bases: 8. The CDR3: CAIGDGTRNTGELFF. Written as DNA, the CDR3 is TGTGCCATAGGGGACGGGACTAGAAACACCGGGGAGCTGTTTTTT.

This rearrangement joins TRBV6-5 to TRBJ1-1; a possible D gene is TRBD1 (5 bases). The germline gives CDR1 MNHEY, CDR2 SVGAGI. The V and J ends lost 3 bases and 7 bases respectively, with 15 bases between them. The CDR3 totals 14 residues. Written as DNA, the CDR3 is TGTGCCAGCAGTTATCTGCGGGCGGGGGGTGAAGCTTTCTTT. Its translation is CASSYLRAGGEAFF.

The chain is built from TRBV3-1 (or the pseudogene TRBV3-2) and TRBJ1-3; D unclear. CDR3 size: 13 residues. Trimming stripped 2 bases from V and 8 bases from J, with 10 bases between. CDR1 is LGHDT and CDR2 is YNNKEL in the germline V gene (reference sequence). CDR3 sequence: CASSQRTPDTIYF. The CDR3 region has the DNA TGTGCCAGCAGCCAAAGGACTCCGGACACCATATATTTT.

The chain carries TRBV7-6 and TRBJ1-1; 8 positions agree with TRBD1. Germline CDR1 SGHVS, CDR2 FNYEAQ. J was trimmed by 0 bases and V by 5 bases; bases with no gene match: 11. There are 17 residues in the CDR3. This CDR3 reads CASSRDRGLYMNTEAFF. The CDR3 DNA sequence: TGTGCCAGCAGCCGCGACAGGGGCCTCTACATGAACACTGAAGCTTTCTTT.

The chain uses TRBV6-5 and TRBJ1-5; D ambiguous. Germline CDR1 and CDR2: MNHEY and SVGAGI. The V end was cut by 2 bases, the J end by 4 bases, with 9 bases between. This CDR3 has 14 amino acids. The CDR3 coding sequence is TGTGCCAGCAGTTACAGGCCAGATAATCAGCCCCAGCATTTT. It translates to CASSYRPDNQPQHF.

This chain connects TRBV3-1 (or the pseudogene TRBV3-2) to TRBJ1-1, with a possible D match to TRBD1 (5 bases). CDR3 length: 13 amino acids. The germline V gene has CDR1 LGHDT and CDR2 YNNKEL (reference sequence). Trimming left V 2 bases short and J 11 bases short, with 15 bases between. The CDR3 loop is CASSQTYQGTAFF. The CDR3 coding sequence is TGTGCCAGCAGCCAAACCTACCAGGGTACGGCTTTCTTT.

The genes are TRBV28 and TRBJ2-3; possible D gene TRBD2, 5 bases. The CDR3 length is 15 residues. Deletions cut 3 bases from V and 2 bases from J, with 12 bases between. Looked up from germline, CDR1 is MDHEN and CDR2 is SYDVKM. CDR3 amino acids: CASSFERSATDTQYF. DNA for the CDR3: TGTGCCAGCAGTTTTGAGCGGTCCGCCACAGATACGCAGTATTTT.

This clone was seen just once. Here the CDR3 DNA reads TGTGCCAGCAGTTTATCACAGGGGGGCCCATACGAGCAGTACTTC. It is translated as CASSLSQGGPYEQYF. The V gene is TRBV28, the J gene TRBJ2-7, with TRBD1 matching over 8 bases. V was pared by 1 base and J by 4 bases, with 6 bases of the junction left unmatched. Germline CDR1 reads MDHEN; CDR2 reads SYDVKM. The CDR3 runs 15 residues.

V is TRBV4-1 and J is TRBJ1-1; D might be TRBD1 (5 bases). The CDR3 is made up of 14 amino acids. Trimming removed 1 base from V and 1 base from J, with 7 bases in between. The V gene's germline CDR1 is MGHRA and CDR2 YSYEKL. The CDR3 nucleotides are TGCGCCAGCAGCCAAGCCCAGGGGAACACTGAAGCTTTCTTT. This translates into CASSQAQGNTEAFF.

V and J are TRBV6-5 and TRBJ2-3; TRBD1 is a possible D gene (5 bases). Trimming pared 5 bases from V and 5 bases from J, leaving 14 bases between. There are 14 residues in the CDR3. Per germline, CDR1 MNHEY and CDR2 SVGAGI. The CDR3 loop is CASSKVGAKDTQYF. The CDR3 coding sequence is TGTGCCAGCAGTAAGGTAGGGGCTAAAGATACGCAGTATTTT.

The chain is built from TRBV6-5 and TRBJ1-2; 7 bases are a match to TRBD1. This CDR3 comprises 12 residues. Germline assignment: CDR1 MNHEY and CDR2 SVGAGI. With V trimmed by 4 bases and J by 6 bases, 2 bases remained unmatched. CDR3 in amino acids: CASSFGTDGYTF. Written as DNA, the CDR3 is TGTGCCAGCAGTTTTGGGACAGATGGCTACACCTTC.